This record concerns one TCR beta chain sequence. This entry comes from a study of blood T cell repertoires in COVID-19. The overall study: T cells, B-cell-depleted T cells, or PBMCs provided the cDNA or gDNA that served as material.

In the study's own analysis: From reference gene primer amplification, estimates of nucleated cell counts were derived. The table came from immunoSEQ multiplex PCR; TCRdb's copy has only in-frame clones and leaves some out. V and J calls and clone size are given by that table; D and trimming were obtained from the DNA. The sample has approximately 240,000 clones; roughly 84% are singletons. Looked up from germline, CDR1 is SNHLY and CDR2 is FYNNEI. The CDR3 sequence is 13 residues long. Deletions cut 3 bases from V and 8 bases from J, with 10 bases between. The J gene is TRBJ1-4, the V gene TRBV2; D ambiguous. Sequencing used peripheral blood. This TCR came from a man aged 50-60 years who had recovered from COVID-19. The CDR3 nucleotides are TGTGCCAGCAGTGATGCGGGTGGCGAAAAACTGTTTTTT. Translated, it gives CASSDAGGEKLFF.